This is a list of T cell receptor beta chains from one sample in a study of Graves' ophthalmopathy and Graves' hyperthyroidism. TCRdb re-called the multiplex PCR reads through MiXCR, storing one row per CDR3 protein. Here the sample spans 650,000 to 900,000 distinct CDR3 sequences, 35% to 50% being singletons. Sample: peripheral blood. All receptors derive from an adult man with Graves' ophthalmopathy. Each CDR3 is given with its conserved first and last residue. The D gene is left open where the match is weak. A row's size may be missing; if present it is once, few, many or a size class.

j_gene	abundance	v_gene	d_gene	CDR3nt	CDR3aa
TRBJ2-5	few	TRBV20-1	.	TGCAGTGCTGCGCGAGGGAAAGAGACCCAGTACTTC	CSAARGKETQYF
TRBJ2-5	few	TRBV14	.	TGTGCCAGCAGCCAAGTTCGGATCGGGGAGACCCAGTACTTC	CASSQVRIGETQYF
TRBJ2-7	few	TRBV12-3/TRBV12-4	TRBD1	TGTGCCAGCAGTTTGATGACAGGGGGGACCTACGAGCAGTACTTC	CASSLMTGGTYEQYF
TRBJ2-1	few	TRBV25-1	.	TGTGCCAGCAGTGCACCAGGGGCGAGATCCTACAATGAGCAGTTCTTC	CASSAPGARSYNEQFF
TRBJ2-7	.	TRBV7-2	TRBD1	TGTGCCAGCAGACCCACAGGGGGCCCCTACGAGCAGTACTTC	CASRPTGGPYEQYF
TRBJ2-5	medium-sized	TRBV28	TRBD2	TGTGCCAGCAGAAGAGCGGGAGGGCCGGAGACCCAGTACTTC	CASRRAGGPETQYF
TRBJ2-2	.	TRBV25-1	.	TGTGCCAGCAGCTCCCGTCGGCATCACACCGGGGAGCTGTTTTTT	CASSSRRHHTGELFF
TRBJ2-5	.	TRBV2	.	TGTGCCGGCAGTAGGACCGGGACTCGAGTGGAGACCCAGTACTTC	CAGSRTGTRVETQYF
TRBJ2-7	.	TRBV25-1	.	TGTGCCAGCAGTGCGGGGCACCCCTCCGAGCAGTACTTC	CASSAGHPSEQYF
TRBJ2-7	.	TRBV7-2	.	TGTGCCAGCAGCCACGGCCGGGGCGAGCAGAACTTC	CASSHGRGEQNF
TRBJ1-2	many	TRBV15	.	TGTGCCACCAGCAGAGATAGGGCGCCTAACTATGGCTACACCTTC	CATSRDRAPNYGYTF
TRBJ1-4	.	TRBV2	TRBD1	TGTGCCAGCACCGAAGGTGGGACAGGGGGTGAAAAACTGTTTTTT	CASTEGGTGGEKLFF
TRBJ2-7	few	TRBV19	.	TGTGCCAGTAAACCAGGACCTAGCTCCTACGAGCAGTACTTC	CASKPGPSSYEQYF
TRBJ1-1	.	TRBV7-8	.	TGTGCCAGCAGCCCGGGGATTGACACTGAAGCTTTCTTT	CASSPGIDTEAFF
TRBJ2-2	.	TRBV7-9	.	TGTGCCAGCAGCTTAGAGTGGGGGGAGCTGTTTTTT	CASSLEWGELFF
TRBJ2-7	.	TRBV10-1	.	TGTGCCAGCAGTGCGAGCTCAGGGTCAACTATCCACGAGCAGTACTTC	CASSASSGSTIHEQYF
TRBJ1-1	.	TRBV9	.	TGTGCCAGCAGCGTTGTATGGGCGAACACTGAAGCTTTCTTT	CASSVVWANTEAFF
TRBJ1-1	.	TRBV2	TRBD1	TGTGCCAGCAGTGACCGGACAGGGGCGAACACTGAAGCTTTCTTT	CASSDRTGANTEAFF
TRBJ2-6	.	TRBV29-1	TRBD1	TGCAGCGTTGGGAACAGGGGAACTGAAGCTTTC	CSVGNRGTEAF
TRBJ2-6	.	TRBV7-9	.	TGTGCCAGCAGCTTAGTCACAGGGCAGGGGGCCAACGTCCTGACTTTC	CASSLVTGQGANVLTF
TRBJ2-2	once	TRBV7-9	.	TGTGCCAGCAGCCTCGAGGCCGGGTTCAACACCGGGGAGCTGTTTTTT	CASSLEAGFNTGELFF
TRBJ2-7	.	TRBV5-6	.	TGTGCCAGCAGCTTGGGACTCCAGCAGTACTTC	CASSLGLQQYF
TRBJ2-7	few	TRBV19	.	TGTGCCAGTAGTATGGGGGCCGGCGACGAGCAGTACTTC	CASSMGAGDEQYF
TRBJ1-4	.	TRBV20-1	.	TGCAGTGCTCCCTCGGGGGCTAATGAAAAACTGGTTTTT	CSAPSGANEKLVF
TRBJ1-5	.	TRBV25-1	.	TGTGCCAGCAGTTCGGGCGCCGAGGGGGGCGGCAATCAGCCCCAGCATTTT	CASSSGAEGGGNQPQHF
TRBJ2-7	.	TRBV7-9	TRBD2	TGTGCCAGCAGCCGGGGACTAGCTGACGCCTACGAGCAGTACTTC	CASSRGLADAYEQYF
TRBJ2-7	.	TRBV7-2	.	TGTGCCAGCAGCCGAAGCGCCAGGGGCGGAGAGAGAGAGCAGTACTTC	CASSRSARGGEREQYF
TRBJ1-6	many	TRBV19	TRBD1	TGTGCCAGTTCCACCGGGACAGGGACTTCACCCCTCCACTTT	CASSTGTGTSPLHF
TRBJ1-2	many	TRBV28	.	TGTGCCAGCAGTTTTGTCCCCCGGAGCTACACCTTC	CASSFVPRSYTF
TRBJ1-1	.	TRBV7-2	TRBD1	TGTGCCAGCAGCTTAGCAAACAGGGGAGCTTTCTTT	CASSLANRGAFF
TRBJ2-3	few	TRBV29-1	.	TGCAGCCTCGCAGGCCTGACGGTAGATACGCAGTATTTT	CSLAGLTVDTQYF
TRBJ1-2	.	TRBV6-5	.	TGTGCCAGCAGTTACTCCGGGACGGATGACTATGGCTACACCTTC	CASSYSGTDDYGYTF
TRBJ1-1	.	TRBV25-1	.	TGTGCCAGCAGTGAATCTCACAGGGACACTGAAGCTTTCTTT	CASSESHRDTEAFF
TRBJ1-5	.	TRBV20-1	.	TGCAGTGCTAGAGAGTGGCTCAGATATAGCAATCAGCCCCAGCATTTT	CSAREWLRYSNQPQHF
TRBJ2-5	.	TRBV10-3	TRBD2	TGTGCCAGCCGGGGACTAGCGGGACACCAAGAGACCCAGTACTTC	CASRGLAGHQETQYF
TRBJ1-2	few	TRBV5-6	.	TGTGCCAGCAGCTTGAGGGTTGGATCATCTAACTATGGCTACACCTTC	CASSLRVGSSNYGYTF
TRBJ2-7	few	TRBV24-1	TRBD1	TGTGCCACCAGTAGGGGACAGGGAGACGAGCAGTACTTC	CATSRGQGDEQYF
TRBJ1-6	few	TRBV7-2	.	TGTGCCAGCAGCGGGGCAGGGACCCGCAATTCACCCCTCCACTTT	CASSGAGTRNSPLHF
TRBJ1-4	many	TRBV25-1	TRBD1	TGTGCCAGCAGTCATCCTACAGGGGGCGGCGGTGAAAAACTGTTTTTT	CASSHPTGGGGEKLFF
TRBJ2-1	.	TRBV14	TRBD1	TGTGCCAGCAGCCACGGGACAGCTTACAATGAGCAGTTCTTC	CASSHGTAYNEQFF
TRBJ1-1	.	TRBV5-4	.	TGTGCCAGCAGCTTGGCTGGGTATCTGAACACTGAAGCTTTCTTT	CASSLAGYLNTEAFF
TRBJ2-2	.	TRBV16	TRBD1	TGCGCCAGCAGCTCGGGGGACAGGAGGGCCGGGGAGCTGTTTTTT	CASSSGDRRAGELFF
TRBJ1-2	.	TRBV29-1	TRBD1	TGCAGCGCGTGGGACAGGGGAGGCTATGGCTACACCTTC	CSAWDRGGYGYTF
TRBJ2-6	.	TRBV7-2	.	TGTGCCAGCAGCTCGGCCCCCTCTGGGGCCAACGTCCTGACTTTC	CASSSAPSGANVLTF
TRBJ1-6	.	TRBV20-1	.	TGCAGTGCTAGATTCGGGGGTAAAGGGTCACCCCTCCACTTT	CSARFGGKGSPLHF
TRBJ2-5	.	TRBV5-6	TRBD1	TGTGCCAGCAGTCCCGGACAGGACCAAGAGACCCAGCACTTC	CASSPGQDQETQHF
TRBJ2-5	.	TRBV5-1	TRBD2	TGCGCCAGCAGCTTTGGGCGGGGGGTCGGAGAGACCCAGTACTTC	CASSFGRGVGETQYF
TRBJ1-3	.	TRBV10-3	.	TGTGCCATCAGTGAGTTCAACACCATATATTTT	CAISEFNTIYF
TRBJ1-2	many	TRBV19	.	TGTGCCAGTAGTATAGATCTGGTCGGGGGCACGGGCTACACCTTC	CASSIDLVGGTGYTF
TRBJ2-2	once	TRBV25-1	.	TGTACCAGCATTTACAGGGGAGGAGACGGGGAGCTGTTTTTT	CTSIYRGGDGELFF
TRBJ1-2	.	TRBV19	TRBD1	TGTGCCAGTAGTCTAAAAGTGACAGGGGACCCGACTAACTATGGCTACACCTTC	CASSLKVTGDPTNYGYTF
TRBJ2-3	.	TRBV10-3	TRBD2	TGTGCCATCAGTGATTCGGCGTCGGCTAGCGGTGCAGATACGCAGTATTTT	CAISDSASASGADTQYF